This T cell receptor (beta chain) was retrieved from a study of T cells of healthy individuals. Trimming took 4 bases from V and 5 from J; bases not matched to a gene: 11. The CDR3 runs to 15 residues. Germline lookup yields CDR1 DFQATT and CDR2 SNEGSKA (reference sequence). Each CDR3 protein is one row after TCRdb ran MiXCR on the 5' RACE reads. The table has 65,000 to 95,000 distinct CDR3 sequences, 5% seen once; the top ten hold around 6.9%. This clonotype was counted at least ten times. The gene calls are TRBV20-1 and TRBJ1-5; TRBD1 matches at 7 bases. The receptor's source is a female donor in good health. CDR3 loop: CSATSPGTEDQPQHF. CDR3 nucleotide sequence: TGCAGTGCTACATCTCCCGGGACAGAGGATCAGCCCCAGCATTTT.